This T cell receptor (beta chain) was recorded in a study of cytomegalovirus exposure and HLA in healthy donors. The overall study: Unique TCRs numbering 75 million to 95 million, obtained from HLA-typed donors, made up an early data release. General observations from the study: Reportedly, cytomegalovirus status was diagnosed with high sensitivity and specificity. Likely technical artifact: a cluster of highly shared sequence variants. The study recorded over 150 TCR beta chains that were cytomegalovirus-associated.

13 Jbeta primers and 60 Vbeta primers were used for the PCR. Assay: immunoSEQ multiplex PCR; the TCRdb copy retains only in-frame clones and omits some. The table includes approximately 180,000 clones, around 81% detected once. On this clone itself: The antigen is unknown.

The CDR3 sequence is 15 residues long. Germline CDR1 and CDR2: PRHDT and FYEKMQ (reference sequence). V lost 5 bases, J lost 1 base, and 7 bases stayed unmatched. This TCR was recovered from a woman aged 18 to 35 in good health and CMV-seropositive. Sequencing was carried out using PBMCs. V usage is TRBV13 and J usage is TRBJ2-7, with 8 bases lining up with TRBD1. Here the CDR3 DNA reads TGTGCCAGCAGCCCCCGGACAGGGAATTCCTACGAGCAGTACTTC. Translation gives CASSPRTGNSYEQYF.